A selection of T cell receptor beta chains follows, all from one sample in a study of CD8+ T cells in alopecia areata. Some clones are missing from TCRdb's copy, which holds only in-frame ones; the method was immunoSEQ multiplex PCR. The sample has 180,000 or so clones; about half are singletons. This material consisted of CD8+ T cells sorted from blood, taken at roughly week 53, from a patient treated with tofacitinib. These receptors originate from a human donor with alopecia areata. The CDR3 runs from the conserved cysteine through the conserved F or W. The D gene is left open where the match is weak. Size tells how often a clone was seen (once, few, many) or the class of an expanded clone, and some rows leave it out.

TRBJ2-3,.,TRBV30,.,TGTGCCTGGAGGAATCCTAGCGAGATGACAGATACGCAGTATTTT,CAWRNPSEMTDTQYF
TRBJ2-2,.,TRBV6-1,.,TGTGCCAGCAGCGTACCGGGACCTCCTGGGGGGGAGCTGTTTTTT,CASSVPGPPGGELFF
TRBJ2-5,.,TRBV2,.,TGTGCCAGCGAGGACGCAGGAGGAGGTATAGAGACCCAGTACTTC,CASEDAGGGIETQYF
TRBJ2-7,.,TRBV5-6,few,TGTGCCAGCAGCATGACAGACTACGAGCAGTACTTC,CASSMTDYEQYF
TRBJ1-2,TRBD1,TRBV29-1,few,TGCAGCGTCCGCGACAGGGGGCCCTATGGCTACACCTTC,CSVRDRGPYGYTF
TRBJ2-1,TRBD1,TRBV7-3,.,TGTGCCAGCAGTGGACAGGGCCAAGGTGATGAGCAGTTCTTC,CASSGQGQGDEQFF
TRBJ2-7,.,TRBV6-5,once,TGTGCCAGCAGTACAGGACAGCACTCCTACGAGCAGTACTTC,CASSTGQHSYEQYF
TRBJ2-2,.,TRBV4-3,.,TGCGCCAGCAGCCCGGGGGCGCAAGGAGGAACCGGGGAGCTGTTTTTT,CASSPGAQGGTGELFF
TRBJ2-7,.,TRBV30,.,TGTGCCTGGAGCGGGGAGCAGGGAGACTACGAGCAGTACTTC,CAWSGEQGDYEQYF
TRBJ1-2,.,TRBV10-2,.,TGCGCCAGCAGTGATATGCCCGACTATGGCTACACCTTC,CASSDMPDYGYTF
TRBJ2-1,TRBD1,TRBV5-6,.,TGTGCCAGCAGCGATCAGGACAGGGGGAGCTCCTACAATGAGCAGTTCTTC,CASSDQDRGSSYNEQFF
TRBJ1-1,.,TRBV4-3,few,TGCGCCAGCAGCCAAGAAGAGGGTTGGACTGAAGCTTTCTTT,CASSQEEGWTEAFF
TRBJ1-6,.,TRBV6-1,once,TGTGCCAGCAGTGAAGGGGCAGGGCATTGGGGGAATTCACCCCTCCACTTT,CASSEGAGHWGNSPLHF
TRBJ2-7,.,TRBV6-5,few,TGTGCCAGCAGTTACTCGAACGACAAGAAGGACTTC,CASSYSNDKKDF
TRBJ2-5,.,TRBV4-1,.,TGCGCCAGCAGCCACGACAGAGAAGAGACCCAGTACTTC,CASSHDREETQYF
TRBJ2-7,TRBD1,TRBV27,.,TGTGCCAGCAGTCCTTCAAGGGGGACAGGGCTCTACGAGCAGTACTTC,CASSPSRGTGLYEQYF
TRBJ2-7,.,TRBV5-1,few,TGCGCCAGCAGCTTGGTCTCGGGGGCAACCTCCTACGAGCAGTACTTC,CASSLVSGATSYEQYF
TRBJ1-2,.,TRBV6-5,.,TGTGCCAGCAGTTACGTAGCAAGCAAGGGGGATGGCTACACCTTC,CASSYVASKGDGYTF
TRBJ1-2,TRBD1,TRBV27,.,TGTGCCAGCAGTCCGACCAGGGGGGGCTACACCTTC,CASSPTRGGYTF
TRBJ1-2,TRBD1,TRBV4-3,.,TGCGCCAGCAGCCAGGCCAACCGGGACAGGGGAGGCTACACCTTC,CASSQANRDRGGYTF
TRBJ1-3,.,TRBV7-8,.,TGTGCCAGCAGCTTAGACTCTGGAAACACCATATATTTT,CASSLDSGNTIYF
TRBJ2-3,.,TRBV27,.,TGTGCCAGCAGCCAATTGGGGGGTACTAGCACAGATACGCAGTATTTT,CASSQLGGTSTDTQYF
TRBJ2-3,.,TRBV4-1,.,TGCGCCAGCAGCCAAGATCTAGCCGGGGATACGCAGTATTTT,CASSQDLAGDTQYF
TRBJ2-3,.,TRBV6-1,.,TGTGCCAGCAGTGAAGTTTCCGGGTTGGATACGCAGTATTTT,CASSEVSGLDTQYF
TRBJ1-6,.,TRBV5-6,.,TGTGCCAGCAGCCAGGGACGAGGATCACCCCTCCACTTT,CASSQGRGSPLHF
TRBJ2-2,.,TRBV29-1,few,TGCAGCGTTGAAGAAGGGGCGAACACCGGGGAGCTGTTTTTT,CSVEEGANTGELFF
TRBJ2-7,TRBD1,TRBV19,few,TGTGCCAGTAGTATCACAGGGGACTCCTACGAGCAGTACTTC,CASSITGDSYEQYF
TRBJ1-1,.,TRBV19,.,TGTGCCAGTCAGGGGTATGAAGCTTTCTTT,CASQGYEAFF
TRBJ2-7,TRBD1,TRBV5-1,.,TGCGCCAGCAGCAGGGACAGACTCGAGCAGTACTTC,CASSRDRLEQYF
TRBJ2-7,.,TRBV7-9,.,TGTGCCAGCAGCTCGTCTGAGGGACGTGCGTCCTACGAGCAGTACTTC,CASSSSEGRASYEQYF
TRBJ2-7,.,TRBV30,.,TGTGCCTGGAGTGCCGGCTCCTACGAGCAGTACTTC,CAWSAGSYEQYF
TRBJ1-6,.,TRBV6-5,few,TGTGCCAGCAGTGACCAGGGGTTGGATTCACCCCTCCACTTT,CASSDQGLDSPLHF
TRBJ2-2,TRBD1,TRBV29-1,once,TGCAGCGTTGATCGGGGGGAGGGACAGGGTGTGACCGGGGAGCTGTTTTTT,CSVDRGEGQGVTGELFF
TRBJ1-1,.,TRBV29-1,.,TGCAGCGTTGGGACAGTGAACACTGAAGCTTTCTTT,CSVGTVNTEAFF
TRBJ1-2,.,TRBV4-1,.,TGCGCCAGCAGCCAACCCACGGGGGTGGGTGGCTACACCTTC,CASSQPTGVGGYTF
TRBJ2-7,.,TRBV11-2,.,TGTGCCAGCAGCTTCGTTCCGGGGGGCCAATACGAGCAGTACTTC,CASSFVPGGQYEQYF
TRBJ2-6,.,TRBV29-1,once,TGCAGCGTTGTTTTGGGGGCGGATCCCGGGGCCAACGTCCTGACTTTC,CSVVLGADPGANVLTF
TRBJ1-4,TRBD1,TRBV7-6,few,TGTGCCAGCAGCCCTATTCCGTCAACCTCATCGGGACAGGGGAATGAAAAACTGTTTTTT,CASSPIPSTSSGQGNEKLFF
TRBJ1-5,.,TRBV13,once,TGTGCCAGCAGCTTAGGTTTCGGCAGTAGCAATCAGCCCCAGCATTTT,CASSLGFGSSNQPQHF
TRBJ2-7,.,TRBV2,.,TGTGCCAGCAGTACCACCTACGAGCAGTACTTC,CASSTTYEQYF
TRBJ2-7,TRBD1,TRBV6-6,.,TGTGCCAGCAGCCCTTTGGGACAGGCTGAGCAGTACTTC,CASSPLGQAEQYF
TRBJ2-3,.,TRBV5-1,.,TGCGCCAGCAGCTTGGAGGGGGTCATTCGGGATACGCAGTATTTT,CASSLEGVIRDTQYF
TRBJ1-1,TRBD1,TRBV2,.,TGTGCCCTCAGGGGGCTATATATTGAGAACACTGAAGCTTTCTTT,CALRGLYIENTEAFF
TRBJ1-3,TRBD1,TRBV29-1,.,TGCAGCGTTTTGGACAGGGGCTCTGGAAACACCATATATTTT,CSVLDRGSGNTIYF
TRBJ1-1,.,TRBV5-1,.,TGCGCCAGCAGCTTGGTGTCAGGGAACACTGAAGCTTTCTTT,CASSLVSGNTEAFF
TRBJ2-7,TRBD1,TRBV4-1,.,TGCGCCAGCAGCCCGGACAGGGTGACCTACGAGCAGTACTTC,CASSPDRVTYEQYF
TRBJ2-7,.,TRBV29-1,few,TGCAGCGGAAGGAGTATACAGGGACGCGAGCAGTACTTC,CSGRSIQGREQYF
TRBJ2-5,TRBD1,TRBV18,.,TGTGCCAGCTCAGACAGGGGTGAAGAGACCCAGTACTTC,CASSDRGEETQYF
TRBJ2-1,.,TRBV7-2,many,TGTGCCAGCAGCAGGAGGGACGGCCTAGTGGGAAATGAGCAGTTCTTC,CASSRRDGLVGNEQFF
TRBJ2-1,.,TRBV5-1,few,TGCGCCAGCAGCTTGGCCGGACTCAGCTCCTACAATGAGCAGTTCTTC,CASSLAGLSSYNEQFF
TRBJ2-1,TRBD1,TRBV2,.,TGTGCCAGCATAGGACAGGGAGGCCACAATGAGCAGTTCTTC,CASIGQGGHNEQFF
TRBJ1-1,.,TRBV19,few,TGTGCCAGTAGGATGGGACGAAAGGTTATGAACACTGAAGCTTTCTTT,CASRMGRKVMNTEAFF
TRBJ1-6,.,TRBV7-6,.,TGTGCCAGCAGCCCCACGGGGGATAATTATAATTCACCCCTCCACTTT,CASSPTGDNYNSPLHF